This entry lists 25 T cell receptor beta chains sequenced from one sample in a study of blood T cell repertoires in COVID-19. Measured with immunoSEQ multiplex PCR; TCRdb has only the in-frame clones, and not every one. The table has 150,000 to 200,000 clones, 90% seen once. The sequencing input was peripheral blood. The source is a man aged 60-69 years with active or convalescent COVID-19.

The chain links TRBV19 to TRBJ2-1; possibly TRBD1 for D (5 bases). CDR3 length equals 15 residues. Germline V gene sequence: CDR1 LNHDA, CDR2 SQIVND (reference sequence). The ends were cut back, 6 bases at V and 0 bases at J, with 12 bases in the middle. CDR3 amino acids: CASRQGSSSYNEQFF. The CDR3 DNA is TGTGCCAGTAGGCAGGGTTCGAGCTCCTACAATGAGCAGTTCTTC.

The rearrangement links TRBV6-5 to TRBJ1-1; D may be TRBD1 (5 bases). Germline-derived CDR1 and CDR2 are MNHEY and SVGAGI. Trimming took 10 bases from V and 5 from J, leaving 14 bases between them. CDR3 length: 12 residues. The CDR3 bases are TGTGCCACCTCAGGGCAGGGAACTGAAGCTTTCTTT. Translation gives CATSGQGTEAFF.

The J gene is TRBJ1-1, the V gene TRBV2; D not resolved. This CDR3 comprises 14 residues. Germline-derived CDR1 and CDR2 are SNHLY and FYNNEI. V lost 2 bases, J lost 1 base, and 8 bases lay in between. For the CDR3, the DNA is TGTGCCAGCAGTGAAAACAGTGGGAACACTGAAGCTTTCTTT. Residues: CASSENSGNTEAFF.

This chain uses TRBV7-2 with TRBJ2-1; TRBD1 matches 9 bases. Germline V CDR1 and CDR2: SGHTA, FQGNSA. CDR3 length equals 15 residues. V lost 5 bases and J lost 5; bases outside the gene matches: 7. The CDR3 loop is CASSPGGTGNNEQFF. The CDR3 region has the DNA TGTGCCAGCAGCCCAGGGGGGACAGGGAACAATGAGCAGTTCTTC.

The rearrangement joins TRBV7-9 to TRBJ2-5, with a weak D call TRBD2 (6 bases). Germline V gene data show CDR1 as SEHNR and CDR2 as FQNEAQ (reference sequence). Trimming removed 1 base from V and 0 bases from J, with 9 bases in between. This CDR3 contains 15 residues. CDR3 coding DNA: TGTGCCAGCAGCTTAGGGGGACTGTACCAAGAGACCCAGTACTTC. Translated: CASSLGGLYQETQYF.

This clone was observed many times. The chain recombines TRBV5-1 with TRBJ2-7; D not resolved. The CDR3 loop spans 13 amino acids. V lost 2 bases and J lost 5, with 11 bases in between. Germline lookup yields CDR1 SGHRS and CDR2 YFSETQ. DNA of the CDR3: TGCGCCAGCAGCTTAGAAGGAGCCCACGAGCAGTACTTC. Amino acids: CASSLEGAHEQYF. The entire variable domain, with the rest obtained from reference TRBV5-1 and TRBJ2-7, is as follows: KAGVTQTPRYLIKTRGQQVTLSCSPISGHRSVSWYQQTPGQGLQFLFEYFSETQRNKGNFPGRFSGRQFSNSRSEMNVSTLELGDSALYLCASSLEGAHEQYFGPGTRLTVT.

The genes are TRBV6-5 and TRBJ2-3; TRBD2 matches 10 bases. Germline loops: CDR1 MNHEY, CDR2 SVGAGI. The CDR3 extends over 14 amino acids. J lost 3 bases, V lost 8 bases, and 5 bases had no gene match. Here the CDR3 DNA reads TGTGCCAGCCGCCCAGCGGGGGGGACAGATACGCAGTATTTT. Protein product: CASRPAGGTDTQYF.

The CDR3 region has the DNA TGTGCCATCAGTGCTCAGGTCGTGGAAAACACCATATATTTT. It encodes CAISAQVVENTIYF. The V and J genes are TRBV10-3 and TRBJ1-3; D gene unclear. The germline V gene has CDR1 ENHRY and CDR2 SYGVKD. The CDR3 is 14 amino acids. The V and J ends lost 4 bases and 6 bases respectively, with 13 bases between them.

The rearrangement uses TRBV18 and TRBJ2-1; maybe TRBD1 (6 bases). V was shortened by 2 bases and J by 6 bases, with 14 bases between the two germline ends. The germline V gene has CDR1 KGHSH and CDR2 LQKENI. The CDR3 covers 15 residues. This chain's CDR3 is CASSPFTAGVNEQFF. The CDR3, as DNA: TGTGCCAGCTCACCATTCACGGCAGGGGTCAATGAGCAGTTCTTC.

The DNA for the CDR3 is TGTGCCAGCAGCTCAGGACTAGCGGGGGGACAAGAGACCCAGTACTTC. This codes for CASSSGLAGGQETQYF. The chain couples TRBV7-9 to TRBJ2-5, with TRBD2 identical over 14 bases. The CDR3 covers 16 residues. With 4 bases clipped from V and 2 bases from J, the junction kept 3 bases outside the gene matches. Germline CDR1 is SEHNR and CDR2 is FQNEAQ (reference sequence).

The V gene is TRBV7-9, the J gene TRBJ2-3; TRBD2 matches 12 bases. V shed 4 bases and J 7 bases; nucleotides not matched to a gene: 6. The CDR3 consists of 15 residues. From germline, CDR1 is SEHNR and CDR2 FQNEAQ (reference sequence). Here the CDR3 DNA reads TGTGCCAGCAGCTCGACTAGCGGGGGTGGAAATACGCAGTATTTT. This sequence encodes CASSSTSGGGNTQYF. Together with reference TRBV7-9 and TRBJ2-3, the CDR3 gives the full variable domain: DTGVSQNPRHKITKRGQNVTFRCDPISEHNRLYWYRQTLGQGPEFLTYFQNEAQLEKSRLLSDRFSAERPKGSFSTLEIQRTEQGDSAMYLCASSSTSGGGNTQYFGPGTRLTVL.

The rearrangement links TRBV2 to TRBJ2-6; a weak D match, TRBD1 (6 bases). The CDR3 has 14 amino acids. Germline V gives CDR1 SNHLY, CDR2 FYNNEI. Trimming shortened V by 8 bases and J by 4 bases, and 12 bases separated the two germline ends. The CDR3 loop reads CASPTGRGANVLTF. CDR3 DNA sequence: TGTGCCAGCCCTACAGGGCGCGGGGCCAACGTCCTGACTTTC.

The rearrangement links TRBV24-1 to TRBJ2-2, with 7 bases that match TRBD1. In germline, CDR1 is KGHDR, CDR2 SFDVKD. V lost 5 bases and J lost 0; bases outside the gene matches: 2. The CDR3 loop spans 15 amino acids. CDR3 nucleotide sequence: TGTGCCACCAGTGCGACAGGGCCGAACACCGGGGAGCTGTTTTTT. It translates to CATSATGPNTGELFF.

The chain employs TRBV29-1 and TRBJ1-1, with 7 bases aligning to TRBD1. Germline V gene sequence: CDR1 SQVTM, CDR2 ANQGSEA. V shed 6 bases and J 3 bases; nucleotides not matched to a gene: 4. The CDR3 length is 12 residues. The CDR3 region is CSVATGDTEAFF. The DNA for the CDR3 is TGCAGCGTAGCTACAGGGGACACTGAAGCTTTCTTT.

This clone was observed a few times. V gene TRBV28 combines with J gene TRBJ1-2; perhaps TRBD1 as D (6 bases). This CDR3 is built from 12 residues. CDR1 and CDR2 (germline): MDHEN, SYDVKM. Trimming pared 6 bases from V and 8 bases from J, leaving 13 bases between. As DNA, the CDR3 is TGTGCCAGCAGCTCAGGGGTTAACGGCTACACCTTC. It encodes CASSSGVNGYTF.

On this clone itself: At the DNA level, this CDR3 is encoded by other sequences in the same sample as well. The chain carries TRBV6-5 and TRBJ1-4; the match to TRBD1 covers 9 bases. This CDR3 comprises 15 residues. CDR1 and CDR2 from the germline V gene are MNHEY and SVGAGI. The V segment lost 0 bases and the J segment 7 bases; nucleotides outside the gene matches: 3. CDR3: CASSYSGQGSEKLFF. In DNA form, the CDR3 reads TGTGCCAGCAGTTACTCGGGACAGGGTAGTGAAAAACTGTTTTTT.

The CDR3 DNA sequence: TGTGCCACCCGGGACAGGGTGGAGGACTACGAGCAGTACTTC. It encodes CATRDRVEDYEQYF. This rearrangement joins TRBV10-3 to TRBJ2-7; TRBD1 agrees at 9 bases. This CDR3 comprises 14 residues. Germline V CDR1 and CDR2: ENHRY, SYGVKD. V shed 10 bases and J 3 bases; nucleotides not matched to a gene: 10.

V gene TRBV7-2 combines with J gene TRBJ1-1, with a weak D call TRBD1 (6 bases). The CDR3 length is 14 residues. CDR1 SGHTA and CDR2 FQGNSA come from the germline V gene. Trimming left V 4 bases short and J 0 bases short, with 9 bases between. CDR3 sequence: CASSSTGMNTEAFF. CDR3 DNA: TGTGCCAGCAGCTCAACAGGGATGAACACTGAAGCTTTCTTT.

This chain uses TRBV21-1 with TRBJ2-1; TRBD2, the table's D call, lacks a check against the DNA. TRBV21-1 is a known pseudogene. There are 17 residues in the CDR3. The CDR3 loop reads CASSLPAGTRAFNEQFF. The CDR3 nucleotides are TGTGCCAGCAGCCTACCGGCCGGGACTAGGGCCTTCAATGAGCAGTTCTTC.

The chain links TRBV2 to TRBJ1-1, with TRBD1 matching over 9 bases. Per the germline V gene, CDR1 is SNHLY and CDR2 is FYNNEI. V dropped 7 bases and J dropped 5; count of bases not matched to a gene: 8. The CDR3 contains 14 residues. Written as DNA, the CDR3 is TGTGCCAGCAAGGCACAGGGGGCGGGTACTGAAGCTTTCTTT. Translating it yields CASKAQGAGTEAFF.

The chain joins TRBV3-1 (or the pseudogene TRBV3-2) to TRBJ1-1, with unresolved D. V lost 1 base and J 0 bases, leaving 9 bases between the germline ends. Per germline, CDR1 LGHDT and CDR2 YNNKEL (reference sequence). The CDR3 runs 15 residues. The CDR3 spells CASSQGSEMNTEAFF. CDR3 nucleotide sequence: TGTGCCAGCAGCCAAGGCAGTGAAATGAACACTGAAGCTTTCTTT.

CDR3 sequence (DNA): TGTGCCAGCAGCCTACTAGCGGGGGGGCCCGGGGTCGAGCAGTACTTC. Amino acid sequence: CASSLLAGGPGVEQYF. The J gene is TRBJ2-7, the V gene TRBV5-4, with TRBD2 identical over 13 bases. The CDR3 is made up of 16 amino acids. V gave up 4 bases and J gave up 6 bases; unmatched junction bases: 10. CDR1 is SGHNT and CDR2 is YYREEE in the germline V gene (reference sequence).

The J gene is TRBJ2-3, the V gene TRBV7-2; 10 bases align to TRBD2. The V gene end was trimmed by 5 bases and the J gene end by 2 bases; junction bases not matched to a gene: 4. This CDR3 has 15 residues. CDR1 is SGHTA and CDR2 is FQGNSA in the germline V gene. The CDR3 nucleotides read TGTGCCAGCAGCAGAACTAGCGGGGTCACAGATACGCAGTATTTT. This codes for CASSRTSGVTDTQYF. Full variable domain (outside the CDR3, taken from reference TRBV7-2 and TRBJ2-3): GAGVSQSPSNKVTEKGKDVELRCDPISGHTALYWYRQSLGQGLEFLIYFQGNSAPDKSGLPSDRFSAERTGGSVSTLTIQRTQQEDSAVYLCASSRTSGVTDTQYFGPGTRLTVL.

V usage is TRBV3-1 (or the pseudogene TRBV3-2) and J usage is TRBJ1-5; D uncertain. Per the germline V gene, CDR1 is LGHDT and CDR2 is YNNKEL (reference sequence). This CDR3 is built from 13 residues. V was pared by 1 base and J by 4 bases, with 5 bases between. CDR3 bases: TGTGCCAGCAGCCAAGGGCTTAATCAGCCCCAGCATTTT. The encoded protein is CASSQGLNQPQHF.

This chain links TRBV5-1 with TRBJ1-2; 10 bases line up with TRBD1. The length of the CDR3 is 20 residues. J lost 0 bases, V lost 0 bases, and 14 bases had no gene match. Germline assignment: CDR1 SGHRS and CDR2 YFSETQ. CDR3 DNA sequence: TGCGCCAGCAGCTTGGGGGATTATTGGGGACAGGGGTCTCCTAACTATGGCTACACCTTC. This sequence encodes CASSLGDYWGQGSPNYGYTF.